This is a list of T cell receptor beta chains from one sample in a study of blood T cell repertoires in COVID-19. Sequencing was performed with immunoSEQ multiplex PCR; in TCRdb, only in-frame clones are kept and a portion is missing. Here the sample spans 200,000 to 250,000 clones, approximately 84% being singletons. Material for sequencing was peripheral blood. The receptors were sampled from a woman aged 50 to 65 with active or convalescent COVID-19. CDR3s include the opening cysteine and the closing phenylalanine or tryptophan. D genes are given only for firm matches. Not all rows give a size; the values are once, few, many and, for expanded clones, a class.

d_call clone_size j_call v_call cdr3_aa cdr3_nt
TRBD2 - TRBJ2-1 TRBV5-4 CASSQTSPNEQFF TGTGCCAGCAGCCAGACTAGCCCTAATGAGCAGTTCTTC
- - TRBJ1-5 TRBV7-9 CASSLAQSNQPQHF TGTGCCAGCAGCTTAGCACAGAGCAATCAGCCCCAGCATTTT
TRBD1 - TRBJ2-3 TRBV5-1 CASSSGQVDADTQYF TGCGCCAGCAGCTCGGGACAGGTTGATGCAGATACGCAGTATTTT
- - TRBJ1-4 TRBV3-1/TRBV3-2 CASSRIREVQEKLFF TGTGCCAGCAGCCGTATCAGGGAGGTGCAGGAAAAACTGTTTTTT
- - TRBJ2-3 TRBV13 CASSLTPRLFTDTQYF TGTGCCAGCAGCTTAACCCCAAGACTATTCACAGATACGCAGTATTTT
- - TRBJ2-1 TRBV19 CASSGPEGYNEQFF TGTGCCAGTAGCGGACCGGAGGGCTACAATGAGCAGTTCTTC
- - TRBJ1-1 TRBV11-2 CASTVDGGAEAFF TGTGCCAGCACCGTGGACGGAGGGGCTGAAGCTTTCTTT
TRBD2 - TRBJ2-5 TRBV7-9 CASSSGLAGPGETQYF TGTGCCAGCAGCTCTGGACTAGCGGGGCCTGGAGAGACCCAGTACTTC
- - TRBJ2-5 TRBV9 CASSVAWDSLGSETQYF TGTGCCAGCAGCGTAGCTTGGGACTCCCTGGGGTCGGAGACCCAGTACTTC
TRBD1 - TRBJ1-1 TRBV18 CAGSGGQITEAFF TGTGCCGGGTCAGGGGGACAGATCACTGAAGCTTTCTTT
TRBD2 - TRBJ2-7 TRBV5-4 CASSPGTSGSYYEQYF TGTGCCAGCAGTCCCGGGACTAGCGGGTCCTACTACGAGCAGTACTTC
TRBD2 few TRBJ2-1 TRBV4-1 CASSQVSAGGYNEQFF TGCGCCAGCAGCCAAGTTTCCGCGGGAGGCTACAATGAGCAGTTCTTC
TRBD1 - TRBJ2-7 TRBV5-6 CASSKTGTGDDEQYF TGTGCCAGCAGCAAGACAGGGACAGGGGACGACGAGCAGTACTTC
- - TRBJ1-3 TRBV9 CASSPTSSGNTIYF TGTGCCAGCAGCCCTACTTCCTCTGGAAACACCATATATTTT
TRBD2 - TRBJ2-7 TRBV11-2 CASRSGLAGWLAYEQYF TGTGCCAGCAGATCGGGACTAGCGGGATGGTTGGCCTACGAGCAGTACTTC
TRBD1 - TRBJ2-2 TRBV19 CASSDRGGYTGELFF TGTGCCAGTAGCGACAGGGGTGGTTACACCGGGGAGCTGTTTTTT
- - TRBJ1-5 TRBV6-5 CASKGPNQPQHF TGTGCCAGCAAGGGGCCCAATCAGCCCCAGCATTTT
- - TRBJ1-5 TRBV28 CASISRDRRGQPQHF TGTGCCAGCATTAGTCGCGACCGCCGGGGACAGCCCCAGCATTTT
- few TRBJ2-5 TRBV7-9 CASSTPRTAYQETQYF TGTGCCAGCAGCACTCCGAGGACAGCGTACCAAGAGACCCAGTACTTC
- - TRBJ1-1 TRBV28 CASTGIGAFF TGTGCCAGCACCGGGATAGGAGCTTTCTTT
- - TRBJ2-3 TRBV18 CASSPTTTDTQYF TGTGCCAGCTCACCGACGACTACAGATACGCAGTATTTT